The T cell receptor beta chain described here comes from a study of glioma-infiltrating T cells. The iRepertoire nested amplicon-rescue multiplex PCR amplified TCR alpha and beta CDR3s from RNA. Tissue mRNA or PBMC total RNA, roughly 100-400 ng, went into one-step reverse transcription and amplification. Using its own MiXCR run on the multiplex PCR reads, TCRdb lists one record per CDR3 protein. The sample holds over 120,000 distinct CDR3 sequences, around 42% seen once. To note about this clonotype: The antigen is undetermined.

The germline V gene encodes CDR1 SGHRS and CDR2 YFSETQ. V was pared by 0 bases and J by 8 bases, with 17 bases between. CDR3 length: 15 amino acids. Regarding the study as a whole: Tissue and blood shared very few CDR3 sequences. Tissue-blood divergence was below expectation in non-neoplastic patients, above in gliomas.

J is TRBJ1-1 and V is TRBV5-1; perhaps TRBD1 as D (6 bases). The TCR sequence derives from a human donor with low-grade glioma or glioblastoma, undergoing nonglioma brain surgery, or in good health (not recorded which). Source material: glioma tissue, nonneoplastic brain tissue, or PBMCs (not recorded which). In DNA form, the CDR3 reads TGCGCCAGCAGCTTGGAGGGGGTAAGCTCGAACGAAGCTTTCTTT. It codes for CASSLEGVSSNEAFF.